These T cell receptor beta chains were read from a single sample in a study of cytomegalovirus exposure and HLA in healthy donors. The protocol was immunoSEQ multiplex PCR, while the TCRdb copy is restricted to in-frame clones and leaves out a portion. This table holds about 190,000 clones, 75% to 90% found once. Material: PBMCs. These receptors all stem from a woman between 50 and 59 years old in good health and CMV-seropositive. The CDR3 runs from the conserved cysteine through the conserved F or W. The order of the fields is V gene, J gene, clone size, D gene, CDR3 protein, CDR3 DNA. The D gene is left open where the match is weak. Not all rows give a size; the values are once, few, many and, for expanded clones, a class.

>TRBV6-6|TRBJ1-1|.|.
CASSYPDGGFREAFF
TGTGCCAGCAGTTACCCGGACGGGGGATTTCGGGAAGCTTTCTTT
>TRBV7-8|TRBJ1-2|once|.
CASSLEGAPFYGYTF
TGTGCCAGCAGCTTAGAGGGAGCCCCTTTCTATGGCTACACCTTC
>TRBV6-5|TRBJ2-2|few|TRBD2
CASSPWGGGELFF
TGTGCCAGCAGTCCCTGGGGGGGCGGGGAGCTGTTTTTT
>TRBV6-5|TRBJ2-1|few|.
CASSLDSPNEQFF
TGTGCCAGCAGTCTCGACAGCCCCAATGAGCAGTTCTTC
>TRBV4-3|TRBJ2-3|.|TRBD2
CASSQDYGRGGLDTQYF
TGCGCCAGCAGCCAAGATTACGGGCGGGGGGGCCTAGATACGCAGTATTTT
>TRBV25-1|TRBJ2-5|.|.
CASSEYLRGETQYF
TGTGCCAGCAGTGAATATTTGAGAGGGGAGACCCAGTACTTC
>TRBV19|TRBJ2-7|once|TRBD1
CASSIEIGGHYEQYF
TGTGCCAGTAGTATAGAGATAGGGGGCCACTACGAGCAGTACTTC
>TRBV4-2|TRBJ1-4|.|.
CASSSEGALIEKLFF
TGTGCCAGCAGCTCGGAAGGGGCTTTAATAGAAAAACTGTTTTTT
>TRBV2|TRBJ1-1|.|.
CASTLTENTEAFF
TGTGCCAGCACATTAACAGAGAACACTGAAGCTTTCTTT
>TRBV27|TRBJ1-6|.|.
CASSFMGLENSPLHF
TGTGCCAGCAGTTTTATGGGGCTGGAGAATTCACCCCTCCACTTT
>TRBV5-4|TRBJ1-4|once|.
CASSPDRKRGEKLFF
TGTGCCAGCAGCCCAGACAGGAAGAGAGGTGAAAAACTGTTTTTT
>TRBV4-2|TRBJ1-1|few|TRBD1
CASSQVLGGAEYTEAFF
TGTGCCAGCAGCCAAGTACTAGGGGGCGCAGAGTACACTGAAGCTTTCTTT
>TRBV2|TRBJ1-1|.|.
CASSGDLVEAFF
TGTGCCAGCAGTGGAGATCTCGTTGAAGCTTTCTTT
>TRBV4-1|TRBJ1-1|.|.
CASSQDEGGTEAFF
TGCGCCAGCAGCCAAGATGAGGGTGGGACTGAAGCTTTCTTT
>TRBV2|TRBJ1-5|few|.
CASRDKEGLGNQPQHF
TGTGCCAGCAGAGATAAGGAGGGGTTGGGCAATCAGCCCCAGCATTTT
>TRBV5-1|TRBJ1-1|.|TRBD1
CASSPGQGVLDTEAFF
TGCGCCAGCAGCCCGGGACAGGGAGTATTAGACACTGAAGCTTTCTTT
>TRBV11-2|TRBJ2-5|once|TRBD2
CASSPPGTSGEETQYF
TGTGCCAGCAGCCCCCCCGGGACTAGCGGTGAAGAGACCCAGTACTTC
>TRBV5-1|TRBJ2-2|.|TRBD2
CASSLLTSGGAIGELFF
TGCGCCAGCAGCTTACTGACTAGCGGGGGGGCCATCGGGGAGCTGTTTTTT
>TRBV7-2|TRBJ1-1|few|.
CASSLLLQGKVLGRAFF
TGTGCCAGCAGCCTACTCCTACAGGGTAAAGTTCTGGGTAGGGCTTTCTTT
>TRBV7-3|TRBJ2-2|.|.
CASSSQGTGELFF
TGTGCCAGCAGCTCGCAGGGGACCGGGGAGCTGTTTTTT
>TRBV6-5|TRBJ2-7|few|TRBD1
CASSYRGTGSEQYF
TGTGCCAGCAGTTACCGCGGGACAGGATCCGAGCAGTACTTC
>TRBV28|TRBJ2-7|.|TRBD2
CASSFPRGGLAYEQYF
TGTGCCAGCAGTTTTCCCCGGGGGGGTCTGGCCTACGAGCAGTACTTC
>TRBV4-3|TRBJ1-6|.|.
CASSHGQLNSPLHF
TGCGCCAGCAGTCACGGACAGCTTAATTCACCCCTCCACTTT
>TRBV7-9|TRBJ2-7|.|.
CASSLERDNHEQYF
TGTGCCAGCAGCCTCGAACGGGACAACCACGAGCAGTACTTC
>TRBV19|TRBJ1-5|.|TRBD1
CASGDRDLRGNQPQHF
TGTGCCAGCGGTGACAGGGACCTACGGGGCAATCAGCCCCAGCATTTT
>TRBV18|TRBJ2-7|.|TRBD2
CASSSGTSWYEQYF
TGTGCCAGCTCATCCGGGACTAGCTGGTACGAGCAGTACTTC
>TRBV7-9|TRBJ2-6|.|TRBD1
CASPPGTGDAGANVLTF
TGTGCCAGCCCTCCCGGGACAGGGGATGCTGGGGCCAACGTCCTGACTTTC
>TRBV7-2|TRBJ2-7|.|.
CASSRRIRVGGSYEQYF
TGTGCCAGCAGCCGAAGAATCCGGGTTGGAGGGTCCTACGAGCAGTACTTC
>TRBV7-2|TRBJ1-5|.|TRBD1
CASSLDGTGGEAQHF
TGTGCCAGCAGCTTAGACGGGACAGGGGGCGAGGCCCAGCATTTT
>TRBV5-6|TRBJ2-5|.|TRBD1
CASSLNRQGEIWETQYF
TGTGCCAGCAGCTTGAACAGACAGGGGGAGATATGGGAGACCCAGTACTTC
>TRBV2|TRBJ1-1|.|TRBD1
CASSGQGGTRNTEAFF
TGTGCCAGCAGTGGACAGGGTGGGACGCGGAACACTGAAGCTTTCTTT
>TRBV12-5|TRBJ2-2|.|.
CASGVWQGAVTGELFF
TGTGCTAGTGGGGTGTGGCAAGGGGCGGTTACCGGGGAGCTGTTTTTT
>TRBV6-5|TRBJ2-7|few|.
CASSYGQGNSYEQYF
TGTGCCAGCAGTTACGGGCAGGGGAACTCCTACGAGCAGTACTTC
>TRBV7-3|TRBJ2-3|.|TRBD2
CASSLTGLATDTQYF
TGTGCCAGCAGCTTAACAGGACTAGCGACAGATACGCAGTATTTT
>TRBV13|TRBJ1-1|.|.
CASSPPWGRYTEAFF
TGTGCCAGCAGCCCCCCGTGGGGGAGGTACACTGAAGCTTTCTTT
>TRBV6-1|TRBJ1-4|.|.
CASSQGTTNEKLFF
TGTGCCAGCAGCCAGGGAACGACTAATGAAAAACTGTTTTTT
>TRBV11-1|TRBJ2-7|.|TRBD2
CASSLTSGAYYEQYF
TGTGCCAGCAGCTTAACTAGCGGGGCTTACTACGAGCAGTACTTC
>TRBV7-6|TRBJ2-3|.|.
CASSSAGGIPDTQYF
TGTGCCAGCAGCTCAGCCGGGGGAATTCCAGATACGCAGTATTTT
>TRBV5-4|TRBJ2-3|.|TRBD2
CASSFGLAASTDTQYF
TGTGCCAGCAGCTTTGGACTAGCGGCTAGCACAGATACGCAGTATTTT
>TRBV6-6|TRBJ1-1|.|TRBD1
CASSHPADRSQPEAFF
TGTGCCAGCAGTCACCCAGCGGACAGGAGTCAGCCTGAAGCTTTCTTT
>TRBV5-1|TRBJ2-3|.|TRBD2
CASSPESGRGTDTQYF
TGCGCCAGCAGCCCCGAGTCAGGGAGGGGAACAGATACGCAGTATTTT
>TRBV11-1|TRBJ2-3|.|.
CASSPGLQADTQYF
TGTGCCAGCAGTCCCGGACTCCAAGCAGATACGCAGTATTTT
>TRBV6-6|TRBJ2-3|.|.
CASNSGRRASTDTQYF
TGTGCCAGCAACTCCGGGAGAAGGGCTAGCACAGATACGCAGTATTTT
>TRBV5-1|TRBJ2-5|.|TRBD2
CASSLGGLAGGYGETQYF
TGCGCCAGCAGCTTGGGAGGCCTAGCGGGGGGCTACGGAGAGACCCAGTACTTC
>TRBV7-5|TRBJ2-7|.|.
CARSLGGQSYEQYF
TGTGCCAGAAGCTTAGGGGGACAATCCTACGAGCAGTACTTC
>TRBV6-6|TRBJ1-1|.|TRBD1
CASSYEQGLVPEAFF
TGTGCCAGCAGTTACGAACAGGGGTTGGTGCCTGAAGCTTTCTTT
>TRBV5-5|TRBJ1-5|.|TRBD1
CASSYLQGAQPQHF
TGTGCCAGCAGCTACTTACAGGGGGCTCAGCCCCAGCATTTT
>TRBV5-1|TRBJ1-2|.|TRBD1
CASSLGQGRYYGYTF
TGCGCCAGCAGCTTGGGACAGGGCAGGTACTATGGCTACACCTTC
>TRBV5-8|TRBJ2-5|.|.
CASSLQIQETQYF
TGTGCCAGCAGCTTACAGATACAAGAGACCCAGTACTTC
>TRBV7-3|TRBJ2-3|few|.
CASSLGTGLNTDTQYF
TGTGCCAGCAGCTTAGGCACGGGGTTAAACACAGATACGCAGTATTTT